Sequencing of this TCR beta chain was carried out in a study of shared clonotypes between healthy human individuals. V lost 3 bases to trimming and J lost 5 bases, with 12 bases between them. CDR3 length equals 14 residues. Looked up from germline, CDR1 is SGDLS and CDR2 is YYNGEE. Libraries were prepared by immunoSEQ multiplex PCR; TCRdb keeps only in-frame clonotypes and omits some of them. The sample carries around 700,000 clones, about two thirds recorded once. Sequencing was performed on memory CD4+ T cells sorted from blood. Subset described: CD45RA-negative fraction. V and J are TRBV9 and TRBJ1-5; no firm D call. This receptor was identified in a woman in her thirties in good health. CDR3 nucleotide sequence: TGTGCCAGCAGCGCAGCACCGAATGATCAGCCCCAGCATTTT. This codes for CASSAAPNDQPQHF.